The present T cell receptor (beta chain) was sequenced within a study of shared clonotypes between healthy human individuals. Study-level information: Those who served as donors were two women and three men between the ages of 18 and 49.

In unsorted samples, genomic DNA was obtained using 94 million or so PBMCs. Around 30,000 T cell genomes (about 0.3 ug DNA) went into each PBMC replicate. Bulk PBMC genomic DNA spanned ten immunoSEQ deep plates. Profiling relied on immunoSEQ multiplex PCR, and the TCRdb table lists in-frame clones only, not all of them. The sample contains more than 400,000 clones, over 75% of which appear only once. Trimming removed 1 base from V and 6 bases from J, with 16 bases in between. Germline CDR1 and CDR2: LNHDA and SQIVND (reference sequence). This CDR3 has 15 amino acids. The chain has TRBV19 and TRBJ2-7; a weak D match, TRBD2 (6 bases). Source material: PBMCs. The receptor's source is a middle-aged woman in good health. Some clones in this sample may be carry-over from other donors' samples. The CDR3 reads CASSIVPGAPSEQYF. CDR3 DNA sequence: TGTGCCAGTAGTATAGTCCCGGGAGCTCCCTCCGAGCAGTACTTC.